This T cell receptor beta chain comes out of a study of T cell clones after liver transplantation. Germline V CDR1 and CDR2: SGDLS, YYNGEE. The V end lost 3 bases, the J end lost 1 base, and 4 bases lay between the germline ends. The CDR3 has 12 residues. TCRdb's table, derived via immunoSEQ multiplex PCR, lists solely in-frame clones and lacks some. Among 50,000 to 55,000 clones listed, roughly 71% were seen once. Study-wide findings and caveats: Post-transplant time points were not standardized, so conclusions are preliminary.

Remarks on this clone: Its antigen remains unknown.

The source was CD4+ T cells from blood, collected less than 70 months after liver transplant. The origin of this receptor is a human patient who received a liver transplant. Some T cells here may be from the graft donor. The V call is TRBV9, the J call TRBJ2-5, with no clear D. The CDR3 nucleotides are TGTGCCAGCAGCGCCCTCCAAGAGACCCAGTACTTC. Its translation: CASSALQETQYF.